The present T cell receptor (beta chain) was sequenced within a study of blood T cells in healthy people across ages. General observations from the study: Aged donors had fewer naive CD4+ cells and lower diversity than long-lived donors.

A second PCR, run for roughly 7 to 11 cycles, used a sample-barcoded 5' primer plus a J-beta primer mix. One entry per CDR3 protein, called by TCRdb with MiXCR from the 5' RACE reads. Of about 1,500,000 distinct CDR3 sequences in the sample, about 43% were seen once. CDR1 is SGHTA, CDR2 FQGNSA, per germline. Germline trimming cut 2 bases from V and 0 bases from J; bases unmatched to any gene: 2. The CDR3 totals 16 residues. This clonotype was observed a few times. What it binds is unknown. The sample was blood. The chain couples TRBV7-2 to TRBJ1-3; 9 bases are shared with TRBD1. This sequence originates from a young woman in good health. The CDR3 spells CASSLTGQGSGNTIYF. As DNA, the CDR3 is TGTGCCAGCAGCTTAACGGGACAGGGCTCTGGAAACACCATATATTTT.